A single sample gave rise to the 15 T cell receptor beta chains below, sequenced in a study of cytomegalovirus exposure and HLA in healthy donors. Primers for the PCR totalled 60 Vbeta and 13 Jbeta. Generated by immunoSEQ multiplex PCR, the TCRdb table keeps only in-frame clones and is missing some. The clone table shows 120,000 to 150,000 clones, with the ten largest holding 1.6%. Material: PBMCs. The origin of the receptors is a woman aged 45 to 65 in good health and CMV-seronegative.

This chain joins TRBV6-1 and TRBJ2-7, with D possibly being TRBD2 (5 bases). The V gene lost 8 bases and the J gene lost 0 bases, with 11 bases spanning the gap. Germline V gene data show CDR1 as MNHNS and CDR2 as SASEGT. The CDR3 length is 13 residues. Here the CDR3 reads CASQLGSSYEQYF. CDR3 DNA: TGTGCCAGCCAGTTGGGGAGCTCCTACGAGCAGTACTTC.

On this clone itself: Other DNA sequences in the same sample also yield this CDR3. The rearrangement links TRBV5-1 to TRBJ2-2; D might be TRBD1 (6 bases). The CDR3 totals 16 residues. Germline CDR1 SGHRS, CDR2 YFSETQ. Trimming removed 0 bases at V and 0 bases at J, with 9 bases between. CDR3: CASSLAQGTNTGELFF. CDR3 bases: TGCGCCAGCAGCTTGGCCCAGGGGACGAACACCGGGGAGCTGTTTTTT.

The rearrangement uses TRBV19 and TRBJ2-5; 7 positions agree with TRBD2. Looked up from germline, CDR1 is LNHDA and CDR2 is SQIVND (reference sequence). This CDR3 is 14 amino acids long. The trim removed 5 bases at V and 4 bases at J, leaving 7 bases unmatched. The CDR3 loop reads CASSPRLALETQYF. In DNA, the CDR3 is TGTGCCAGTAGTCCACGACTAGCCCTAGAGACCCAGTACTTC.

CDR3 sequence reads: CASSRQGMEYGYTF. In DNA, the CDR3 is TGTGCCAGCAGTAGACAGGGGATGGAGTATGGCTACACCTTC. This chain links TRBV6-1 with TRBJ1-2; 8 nucleotides match TRBD1. The CDR3 sequence is 14 residues long. V shed 5 bases, J shed 5 bases, and the junction held 7 bases outside the gene matches. Germline CDR1 is MNHNS and CDR2 is SASEGT.

This chain uses TRBV25-1 with TRBJ1-4, with D possibly matching TRBD1 (6 bases). The length of the CDR3 is 15 residues. CDR1 and CDR2 (germline): MGHDK, SYGVNS. V was trimmed by 1 base and J by 8 bases, leaving 14 bases between them. CDR3 sequence: CASSEWGRGDEKLFF. The CDR3 DNA sequence: TGTGCCAGCAGTGAATGGGGCAGGGGAGACGAAAAACTGTTTTTT.

This chain connects TRBV5-1 to TRBJ2-7; D possibly corresponds to TRBD1 (6 bases). Germline V lookup: CDR1 SGHRS, CDR2 YFSETQ. The V end lost 4 bases, the J end lost 5 bases, and 13 bases lay between the germline ends. The CDR3 contains 13 residues. The CDR3 loop reads CASSPRDKDEQYF. CDR3 bases: TGCGCCAGCAGCCCCCGGGACAAAGACGAGCAGTACTTC.

The chain has TRBV5-1 and TRBJ2-3; 8 nucleotides match TRBD2. Germline V lookup: CDR1 SGHRS, CDR2 YFSETQ. The CDR3 is made up of 15 amino acids. The ends lost 0 bases at V and 6 bases at J; junction bases unmatched: 6. The CDR3 spells CASSLGPGLEDTQYF. DNA of the CDR3: TGCGCCAGCAGCTTGGGCCCGGGACTAGAGGATACGCAGTATTTT.

V and J are TRBV2 and TRBJ2-2; D perhaps matches TRBD2 (7 bases). The CDR3 is 16 amino acids. CDR1 and CDR2 (germline): SNHLY, FYNNEI. Trimming took off 5 bases at V and 1 base at J, with 14 bases between the two ends. The CDR3 protein is CASSRVGGRNTGELFF. The CDR3 coding sequence is TGTGCCAGCAGTCGAGTGGGGGGGCGGAACACCGGGGAGCTGTTTTTT.

This rearrangement joins TRBV18 to TRBJ2-7; 10 positions match TRBD1. V shed 6 bases and J 5 bases; nucleotides not matched to a gene: 22. Germline V gene sequence: CDR1 KGHSH, CDR2 LQKENI. The CDR3 has 19 residues. CDR3 sequence reads: CASSHLGQGTISIRDEQYF. The CDR3 region has the DNA TGTGCCAGCTCCCACCTGGGACAGGGGACGATTAGTATCCGGGACGAGCAGTACTTC.

The V gene is TRBV9, the J gene TRBJ2-2; 9 bases map to TRBD2. Germline V gene lookup returns CDR1 SGDLS and CDR2 YYNGEE. Unmatched junction bases numbered 2, after V lost 3 bases and J lost 5 bases. CDR3 length: 14 residues. CDR3 nucleotide sequence: TGTGCCAGCAGCGGTAGCGGGAGAACCGGGGAGCTGTTTTTT. As protein: CASSGSGRTGELFF.

The chain has TRBV6-1 and TRBJ2-7, with D perhaps TRBD2 (6 bases). Germline V gene data show CDR1 as MNHNS and CDR2 as SASEGT. This CDR3 comprises 13 residues. Trimming cost V 2 bases and J 6 bases, with 11 bases left between them. In DNA, the CDR3 is TGTGCCAGCAGTGAACTGGGGGGTTCCGAGCAGTACTTC. Translated: CASSELGGSEQYF.

In nucleotides, the CDR3 is TGCGCCAGCAGCTTGACTAGCGGGGGATCTCGGGGGACCCAGTACTTC. This sequence encodes CASSLTSGGSRGTQYF. The rearrangement uses TRBV5-1 and TRBJ2-5, with 11 bases that match TRBD2. The CDR3 length is 16 residues. V lost 1 base, J lost 7 bases, and 9 bases stayed unmatched. Germline loops: CDR1 SGHRS, CDR2 YFSETQ. Full variable domain (missing parts from reference TRBV5-1 and TRBJ2-5): KAGVTQTPRYLIKTRGQQVTLSCSPISGHRSVSWYQQTPGQGLQFLFEYFSETQRNKGNFPGRFSGRQFSNSRSEMNVSTLELGDSALYLCASSLTSGGSRGTQYFGPGTRLLVL.

The V gene is TRBV27, the J gene TRBJ2-7, with 9 bases fitting TRBD1. In germline, CDR1 is MNHEY, CDR2 SMNVEV (reference sequence). This CDR3 spans 14 amino acids. The junction had 13 bases not matched to a gene; V was cut back by 9 bases and J by 7 bases. CDR3 DNA: TGTGCCAGTTCCCCGGGACAGGGTTGGTGGGAGCAGTACTTC. Translating gives CASSPGQGWWEQYF.

The rearrangement joins TRBV6-6 to TRBJ2-7; a possible D gene is TRBD2 (6 bases). V was clipped by 8 bases and J by 3 bases, with 14 bases between them. The length of the CDR3 is 13 residues. Germline assignment: CDR1 MNHNY and CDR2 SVGAGI (reference sequence). The CDR3 region is CASSSGGVYEQYF. CDR3 sequence (DNA): TGTGCCAGCTCGTCGGGCGGGGTCTACGAGCAGTACTTC.

The rearrangement joins TRBV28 to TRBJ2-3; D is ambiguous. The CDR3 loop spans 16 amino acids. Germline V gene data show CDR1 as MDHEN and CDR2 as SYDVKM. V lost 5 bases, J lost 6 bases, and 21 bases lay in between. The CDR3 sequence: CASSPWAAEALDTQYF. The CDR3 coding sequence is TGTGCCAGCAGTCCTTGGGCTGCAGAAGCTTTGGATACGCAGTATTTT.